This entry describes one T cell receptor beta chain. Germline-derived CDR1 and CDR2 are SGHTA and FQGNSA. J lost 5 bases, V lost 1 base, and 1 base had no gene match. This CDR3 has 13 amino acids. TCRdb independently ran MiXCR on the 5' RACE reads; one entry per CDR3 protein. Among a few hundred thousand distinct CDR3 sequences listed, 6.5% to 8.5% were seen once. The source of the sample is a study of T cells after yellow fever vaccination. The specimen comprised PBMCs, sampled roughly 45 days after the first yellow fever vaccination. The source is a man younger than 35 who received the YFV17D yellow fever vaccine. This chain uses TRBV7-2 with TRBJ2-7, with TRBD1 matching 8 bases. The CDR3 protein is CASSLVTGDEQYF. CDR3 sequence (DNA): TGTGCCAGCAGCTTAGTGACAGGGGACGAGCAGTACTTC.